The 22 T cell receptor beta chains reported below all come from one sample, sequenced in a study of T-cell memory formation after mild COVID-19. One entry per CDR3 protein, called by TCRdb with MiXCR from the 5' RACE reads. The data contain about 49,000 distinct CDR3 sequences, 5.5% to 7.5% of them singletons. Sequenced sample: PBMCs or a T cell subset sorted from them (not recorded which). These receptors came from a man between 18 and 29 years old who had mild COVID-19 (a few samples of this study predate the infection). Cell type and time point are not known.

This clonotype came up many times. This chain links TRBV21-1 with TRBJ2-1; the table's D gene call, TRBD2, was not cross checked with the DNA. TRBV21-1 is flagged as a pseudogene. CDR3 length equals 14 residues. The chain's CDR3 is CARRLAGPSNEQFF. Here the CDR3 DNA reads TGTGCCCGAAGACTAGCGGGCCCCAGCAATGAGCAGTTCTTC.

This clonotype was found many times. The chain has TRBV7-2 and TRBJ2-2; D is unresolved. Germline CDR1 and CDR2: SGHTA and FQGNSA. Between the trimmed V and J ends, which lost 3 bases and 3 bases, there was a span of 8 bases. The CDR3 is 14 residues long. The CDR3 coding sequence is TGTGCCAGCAGCTTGGCCTTGGACACCGGGGAGCTGTTTTTT. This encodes CASSLALDTGELFF.

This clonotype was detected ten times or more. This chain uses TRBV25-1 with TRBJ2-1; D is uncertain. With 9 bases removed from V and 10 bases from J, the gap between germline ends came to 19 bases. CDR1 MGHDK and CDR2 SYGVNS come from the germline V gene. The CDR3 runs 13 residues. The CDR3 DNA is TGTGCCAGTCGACGGACGGCCGAAGGAGAGCAGTTCTTC. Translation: CASRRTAEGEQFF.

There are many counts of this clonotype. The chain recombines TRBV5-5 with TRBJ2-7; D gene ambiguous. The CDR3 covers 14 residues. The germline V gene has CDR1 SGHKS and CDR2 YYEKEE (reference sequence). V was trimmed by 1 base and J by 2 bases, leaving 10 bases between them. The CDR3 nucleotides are TGTGCCAGCAGCTTGCATGTGGAGACCTACGAGCAGTACGTC. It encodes CASSLHVETYEQYV.

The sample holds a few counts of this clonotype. The CDR3 nucleotides read TGTGCCAGCAGTTCCCCGGGCGCGGGAGGAAACACCATATATTTT. The encoded protein is CASSSPGAGGNTIYF. The V gene is TRBV7-2, the J gene TRBJ1-3; the D is unclear. Per germline, CDR1 SGHTA and CDR2 FQGNSA. Trimming removed 6 bases from V and 4 bases from J, with 16 bases in between. CDR3 length equals 15 residues.

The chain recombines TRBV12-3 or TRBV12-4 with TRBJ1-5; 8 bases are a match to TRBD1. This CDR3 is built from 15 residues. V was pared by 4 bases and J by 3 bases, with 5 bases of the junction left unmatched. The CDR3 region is CASSSSQGANQPQHF. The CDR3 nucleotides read TGTGCCAGCAGTTCATCTCAGGGGGCCAATCAGCCCCAGCATTTT.

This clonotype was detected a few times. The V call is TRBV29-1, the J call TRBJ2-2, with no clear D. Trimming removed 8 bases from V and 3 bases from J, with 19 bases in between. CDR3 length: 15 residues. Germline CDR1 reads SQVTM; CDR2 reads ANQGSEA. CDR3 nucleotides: TGCAGCTTTAAAGGAGTTGGGTGGGACACCGGGGAGCTGTTTTTT. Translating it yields CSFKGVGWDTGELFF.

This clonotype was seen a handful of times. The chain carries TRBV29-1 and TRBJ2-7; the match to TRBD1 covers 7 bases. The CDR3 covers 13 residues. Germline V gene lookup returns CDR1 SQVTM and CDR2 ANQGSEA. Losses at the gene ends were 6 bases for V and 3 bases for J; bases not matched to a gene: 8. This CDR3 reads CSVGTASIYEQYF. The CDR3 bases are TGCAGCGTCGGGACAGCGAGTATCTACGAGCAGTACTTC.

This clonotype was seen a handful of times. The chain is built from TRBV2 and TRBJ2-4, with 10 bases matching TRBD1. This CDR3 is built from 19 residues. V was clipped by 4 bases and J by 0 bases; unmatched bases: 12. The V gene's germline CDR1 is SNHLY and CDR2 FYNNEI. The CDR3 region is CASSAGQGLLVLAKNIQYF. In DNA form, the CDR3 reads TGTGCCAGCAGTGCGGGACAGGGGCTACTCGTACTAGCCAAAAACATTCAGTACTTC.

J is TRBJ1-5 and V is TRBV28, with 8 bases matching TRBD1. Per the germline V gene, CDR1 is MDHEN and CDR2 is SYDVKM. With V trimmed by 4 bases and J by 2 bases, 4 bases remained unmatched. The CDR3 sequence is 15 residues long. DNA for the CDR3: TGTGCCAGCAGTTCCCCACAGGGGGGCAATCAGCCCCAGCATTTT. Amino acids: CASSSPQGGNQPQHF.

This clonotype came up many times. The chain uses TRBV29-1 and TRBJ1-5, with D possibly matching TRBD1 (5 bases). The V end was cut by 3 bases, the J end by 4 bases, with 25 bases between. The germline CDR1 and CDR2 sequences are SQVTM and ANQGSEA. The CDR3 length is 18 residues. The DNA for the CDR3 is TGCAGCGTTGACGTCAGGAAATTAGACAGACGGGGAAATCAGCCCCAGCATTTT. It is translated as CSVDVRKLDRRGNQPQHF.

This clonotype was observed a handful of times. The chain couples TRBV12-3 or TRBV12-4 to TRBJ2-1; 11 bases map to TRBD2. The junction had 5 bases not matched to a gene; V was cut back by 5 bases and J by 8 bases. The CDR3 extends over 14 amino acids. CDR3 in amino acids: CASSPTSGGDEQFF. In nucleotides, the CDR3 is TGTGCCAGCAGTCCCACTAGCGGGGGCGATGAGCAGTTCTTC.

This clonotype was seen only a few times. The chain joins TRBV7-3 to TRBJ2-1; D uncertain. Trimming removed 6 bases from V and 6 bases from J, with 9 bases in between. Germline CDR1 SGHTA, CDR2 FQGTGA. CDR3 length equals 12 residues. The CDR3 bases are TGTGCCAGCAGGGGCAGGAGCAATGAGCAGTTCTTC. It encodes CASRGRSNEQFF.

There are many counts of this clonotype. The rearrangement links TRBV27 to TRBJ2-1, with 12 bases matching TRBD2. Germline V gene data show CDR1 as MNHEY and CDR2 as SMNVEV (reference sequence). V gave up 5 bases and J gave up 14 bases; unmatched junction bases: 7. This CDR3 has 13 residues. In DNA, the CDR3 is TGTGCCAGCAGTCCACGGACTAGCGGGGTAGAGTTCTTC. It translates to CASSPRTSGVEFF.

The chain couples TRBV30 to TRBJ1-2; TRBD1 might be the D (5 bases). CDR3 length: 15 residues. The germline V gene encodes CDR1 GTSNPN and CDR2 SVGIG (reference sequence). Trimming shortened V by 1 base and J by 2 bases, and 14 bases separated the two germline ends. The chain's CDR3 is CAWSATQGRNYGYTF. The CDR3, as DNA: TGTGCCTGGAGTGCGACCCAGGGAAGGAACTATGGCTACACCTTC.

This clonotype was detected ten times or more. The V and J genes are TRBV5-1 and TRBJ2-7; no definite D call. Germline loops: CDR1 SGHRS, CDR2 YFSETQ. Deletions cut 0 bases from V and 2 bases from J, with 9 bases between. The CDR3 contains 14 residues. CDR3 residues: CASSLEAGPYEQYF. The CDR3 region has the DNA TGCGCCAGCAGCTTGGAGGCCGGTCCCTACGAGCAGTACTTC.

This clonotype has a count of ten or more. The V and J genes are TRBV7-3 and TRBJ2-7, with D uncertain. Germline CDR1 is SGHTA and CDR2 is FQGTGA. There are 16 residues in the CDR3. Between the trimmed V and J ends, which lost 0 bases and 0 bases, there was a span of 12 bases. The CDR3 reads CASSLTAGPSSYEQYF. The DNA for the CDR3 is TGTGCCAGCAGCTTAACGGCAGGACCAAGCTCCTACGAGCAGTACTTC.

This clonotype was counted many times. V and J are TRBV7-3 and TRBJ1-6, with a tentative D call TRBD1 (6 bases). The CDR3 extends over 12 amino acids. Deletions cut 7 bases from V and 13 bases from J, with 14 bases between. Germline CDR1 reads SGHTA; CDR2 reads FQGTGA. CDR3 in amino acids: CASIGGFSPLHF. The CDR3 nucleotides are TGTGCCAGCATTGGGGGCTTTAGTCCCCTCCACTTT.

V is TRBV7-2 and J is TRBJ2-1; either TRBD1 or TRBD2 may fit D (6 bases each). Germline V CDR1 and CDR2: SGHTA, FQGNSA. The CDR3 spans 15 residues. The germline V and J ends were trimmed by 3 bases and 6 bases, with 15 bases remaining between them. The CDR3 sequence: CASSFRGGGFNEQFF. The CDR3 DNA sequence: TGTGCCAGCAGCTTCCGAGGGGGAGGATTCAATGAGCAGTTCTTC.

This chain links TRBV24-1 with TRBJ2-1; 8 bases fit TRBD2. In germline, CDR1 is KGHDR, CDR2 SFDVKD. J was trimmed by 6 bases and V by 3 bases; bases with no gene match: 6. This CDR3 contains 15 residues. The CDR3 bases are TGTGCCACCAGTGATATTTCTAGCGGGTTCAATGAGCAGTTCTTC. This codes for CATSDISSGFNEQFF.

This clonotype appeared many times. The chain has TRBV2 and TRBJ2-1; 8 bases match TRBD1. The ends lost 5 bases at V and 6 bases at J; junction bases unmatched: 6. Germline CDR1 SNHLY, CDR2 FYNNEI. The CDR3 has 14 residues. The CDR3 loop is CASSTQGTGNEQFF. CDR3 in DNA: TGTGCCAGCAGTACCCAGGGGACAGGCAATGAGCAGTTCTTC.

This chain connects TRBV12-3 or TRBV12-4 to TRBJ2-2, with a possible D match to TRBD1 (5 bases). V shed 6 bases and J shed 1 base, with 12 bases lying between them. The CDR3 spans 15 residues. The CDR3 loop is CASRKGAENTGELFF. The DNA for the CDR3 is TGTGCCAGCAGGAAAGGGGCAGAGAACACCGGGGAGCTGTTTTTT.